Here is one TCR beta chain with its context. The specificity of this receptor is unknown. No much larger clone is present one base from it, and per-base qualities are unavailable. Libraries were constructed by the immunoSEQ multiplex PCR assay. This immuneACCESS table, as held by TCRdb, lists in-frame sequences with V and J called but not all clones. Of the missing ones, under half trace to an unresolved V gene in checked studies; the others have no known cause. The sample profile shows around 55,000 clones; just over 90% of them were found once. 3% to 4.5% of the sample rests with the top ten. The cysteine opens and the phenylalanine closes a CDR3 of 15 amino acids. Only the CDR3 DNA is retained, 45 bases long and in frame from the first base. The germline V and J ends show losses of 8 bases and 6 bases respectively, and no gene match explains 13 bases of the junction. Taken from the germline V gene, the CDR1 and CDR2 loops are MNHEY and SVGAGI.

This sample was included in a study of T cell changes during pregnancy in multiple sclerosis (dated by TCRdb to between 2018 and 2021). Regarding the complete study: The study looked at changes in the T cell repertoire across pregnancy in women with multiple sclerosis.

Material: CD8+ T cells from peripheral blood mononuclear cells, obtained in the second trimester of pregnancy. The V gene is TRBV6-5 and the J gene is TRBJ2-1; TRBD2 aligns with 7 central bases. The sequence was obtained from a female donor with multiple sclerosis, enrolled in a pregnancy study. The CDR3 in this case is CASSIGVGEGNEQFF. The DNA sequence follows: TGTGCCAGCTCAATTGGGGTGGGGGAGGGCAATGAGCAGTTCTTC.